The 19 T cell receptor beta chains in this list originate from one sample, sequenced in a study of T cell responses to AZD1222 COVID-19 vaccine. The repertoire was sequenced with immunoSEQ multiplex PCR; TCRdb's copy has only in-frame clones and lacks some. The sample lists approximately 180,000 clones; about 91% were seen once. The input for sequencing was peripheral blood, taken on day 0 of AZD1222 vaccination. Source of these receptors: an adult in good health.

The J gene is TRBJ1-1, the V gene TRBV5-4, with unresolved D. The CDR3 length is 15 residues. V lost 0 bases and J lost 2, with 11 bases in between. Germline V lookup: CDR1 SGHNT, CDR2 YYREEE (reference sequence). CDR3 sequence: CASSLGAPVNTEAFF. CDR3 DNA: TGTGCCAGCAGCTTGGGTGCTCCCGTTAACACTGAAGCTTTCTTT.

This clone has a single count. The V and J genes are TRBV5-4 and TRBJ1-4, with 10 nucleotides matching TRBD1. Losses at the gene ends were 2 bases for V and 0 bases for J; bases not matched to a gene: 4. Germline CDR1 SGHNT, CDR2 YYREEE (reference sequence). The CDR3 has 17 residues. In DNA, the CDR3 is TGTGCCAGCAGCTTCCGGGACAGGGGTCCAACTAATGAAAAACTGTTTTTT. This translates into CASSFRDRGPTNEKLFF.

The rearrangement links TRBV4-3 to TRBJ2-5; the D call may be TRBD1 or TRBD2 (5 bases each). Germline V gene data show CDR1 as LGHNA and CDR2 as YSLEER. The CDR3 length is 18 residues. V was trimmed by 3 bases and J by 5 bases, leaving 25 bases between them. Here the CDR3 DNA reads TGCGCCAGCAGCCAGAGTTCCCGGGGCCCTCCCCGAGGGGAGACCCAGTACTTC. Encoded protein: CASSQSSRGPPRGETQYF.

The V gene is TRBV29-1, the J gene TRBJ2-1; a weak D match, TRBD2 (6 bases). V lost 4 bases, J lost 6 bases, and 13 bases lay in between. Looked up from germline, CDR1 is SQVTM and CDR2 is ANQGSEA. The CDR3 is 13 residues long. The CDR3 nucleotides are TGCAGCGTTGTGGGAGGATGGTCCAATGAGCAGTTCTTC. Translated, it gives CSVVGGWSNEQFF.

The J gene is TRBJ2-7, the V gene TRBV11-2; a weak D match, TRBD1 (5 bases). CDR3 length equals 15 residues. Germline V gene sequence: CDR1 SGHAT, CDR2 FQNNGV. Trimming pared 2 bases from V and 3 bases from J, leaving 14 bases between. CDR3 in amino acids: CASSLKGSSHYEQYF. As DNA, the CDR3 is TGTGCCAGCAGCTTAAAGGGGTCCTCCCACTACGAGCAGTACTTC. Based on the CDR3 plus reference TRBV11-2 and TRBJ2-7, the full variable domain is EAGVAQSPRYKIIEKRQSVAFWCNPISGHATLYWYQQILGQGPKLLIQFQNNGVVDDSQLPKDRFSAERLKGVDSTLKIQPAKLEDSAVYLCASSLKGSSHYEQYFGPGTRLTVT.

This CDR3 is CASFPQASGGSQFF. In DNA form, the CDR3 reads TGTGCCAGCTTCCCTCAGGCTAGCGGGGGGTCACAGTTCTTC. The chain employs TRBV5-4 and TRBJ2-1, with TRBD2 matching over 11 bases. The germline V gene has CDR1 SGHNT and CDR2 YYREEE (reference sequence). V lost 7 bases, J lost 13 bases, and 13 bases stayed unmatched. The CDR3 length is 14 residues.

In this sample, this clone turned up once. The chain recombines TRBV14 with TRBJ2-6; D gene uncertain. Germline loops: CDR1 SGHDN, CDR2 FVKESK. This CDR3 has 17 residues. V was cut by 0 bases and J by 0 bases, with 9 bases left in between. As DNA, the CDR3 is TGTGCCAGCAGCCAAGAGAAGGGCCACTCTGGGGCCAACGTCCTGACTTTC. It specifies CASSQEKGHSGANVLTF.

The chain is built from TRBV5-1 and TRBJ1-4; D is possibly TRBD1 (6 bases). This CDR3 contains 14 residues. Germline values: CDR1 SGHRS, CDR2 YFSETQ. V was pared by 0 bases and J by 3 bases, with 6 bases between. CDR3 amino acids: CASSLGTANEKLFF. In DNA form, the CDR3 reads TGCGCCAGCAGCTTGGGGACAGCTAATGAAAAACTGTTTTTT.

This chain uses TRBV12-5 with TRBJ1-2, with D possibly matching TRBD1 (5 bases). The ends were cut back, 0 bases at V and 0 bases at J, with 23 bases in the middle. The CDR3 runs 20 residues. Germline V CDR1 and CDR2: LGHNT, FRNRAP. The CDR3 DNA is TGTGCTAGTGGTTTGGTACTAAGTACACGGACATTAAGCGCTAACTATGGCTACACCTTC. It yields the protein CASGLVLSTRTLSANYGYTF.

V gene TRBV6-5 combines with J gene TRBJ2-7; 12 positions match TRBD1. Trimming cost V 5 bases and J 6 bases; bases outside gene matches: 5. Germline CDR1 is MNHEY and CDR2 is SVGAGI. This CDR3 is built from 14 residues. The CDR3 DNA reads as TGTGCCAGCAGTACCGGGACAGGGGGCTCCGAGCAGTACTTC. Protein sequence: CASSTGTGGSEQYF.

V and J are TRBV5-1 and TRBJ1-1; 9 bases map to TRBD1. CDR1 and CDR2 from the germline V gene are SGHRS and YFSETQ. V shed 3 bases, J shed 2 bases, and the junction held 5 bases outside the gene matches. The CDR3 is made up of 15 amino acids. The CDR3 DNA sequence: TGCGCCAGCAGCTCCCTGACAGGGGGAAACACTGAAGCTTTCTTT. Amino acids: CASSSLTGGNTEAFF.

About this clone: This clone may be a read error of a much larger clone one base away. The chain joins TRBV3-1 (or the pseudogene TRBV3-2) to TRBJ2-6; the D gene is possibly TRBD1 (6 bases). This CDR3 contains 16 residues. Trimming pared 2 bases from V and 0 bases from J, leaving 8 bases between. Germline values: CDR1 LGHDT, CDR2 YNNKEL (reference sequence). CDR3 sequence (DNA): TGTGCCAGCAGCCAAAGGACAGACTCTGGGGCCAACGTCCTGACTTTC. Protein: CASSQRTDSGANVLTF.

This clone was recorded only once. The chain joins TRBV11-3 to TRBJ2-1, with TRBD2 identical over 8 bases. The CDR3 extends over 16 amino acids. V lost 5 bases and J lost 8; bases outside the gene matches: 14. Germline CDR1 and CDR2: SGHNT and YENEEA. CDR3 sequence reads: CASSPALRGGWDEQFF. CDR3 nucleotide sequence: TGTGCCAGCAGCCCCGCCCTACGGGGGGGCTGGGATGAGCAGTTCTTC.

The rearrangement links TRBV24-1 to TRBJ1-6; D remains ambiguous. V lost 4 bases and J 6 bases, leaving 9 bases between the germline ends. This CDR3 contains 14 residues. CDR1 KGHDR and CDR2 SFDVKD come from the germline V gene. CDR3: CATSDPGINSPLHF. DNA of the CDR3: TGTGCCACCAGTGACCCGGGTATTAATTCACCCCTCCACTTT.

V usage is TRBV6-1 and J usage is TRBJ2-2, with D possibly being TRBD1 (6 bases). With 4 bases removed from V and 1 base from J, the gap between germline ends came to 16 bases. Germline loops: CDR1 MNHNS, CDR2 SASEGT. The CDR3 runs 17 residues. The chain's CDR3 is CASSAFPTGENTGELFF. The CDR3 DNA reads TGTGCCAGCAGTGCATTCCCGACAGGCGAGAACACCGGGGAGCTGTTTTTT.

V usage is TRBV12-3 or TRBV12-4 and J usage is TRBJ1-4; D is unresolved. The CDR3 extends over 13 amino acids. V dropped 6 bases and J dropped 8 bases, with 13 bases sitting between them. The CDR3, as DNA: TGTGCCAGCAGCTCGGGGTTTTTGGAAAAACTGTTTTTT. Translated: CASSSGFLEKLFF.

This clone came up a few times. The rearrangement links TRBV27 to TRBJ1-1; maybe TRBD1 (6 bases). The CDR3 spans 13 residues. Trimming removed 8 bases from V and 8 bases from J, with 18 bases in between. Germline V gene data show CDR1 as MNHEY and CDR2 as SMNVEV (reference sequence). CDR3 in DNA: TGTGCCAGCCGAAGCTCAGGGGACGCCGAAGCTTTCTTT. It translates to CASRSSGDAEAFF.

The CDR3 DNA reads as TGTGCCATCAGTGAAGGTAGCGGGGGACAAGGCTACACCTTC. Translation: CAISEGSGGQGYTF. This chain uses TRBV10-3 with TRBJ1-2, with a tentative D call TRBD1 (6 bases). This CDR3 contains 14 residues. Trimming removed 3 bases from V and 8 bases from J, with 16 bases in between. The germline gives CDR1 ENHRY, CDR2 SYGVKD.

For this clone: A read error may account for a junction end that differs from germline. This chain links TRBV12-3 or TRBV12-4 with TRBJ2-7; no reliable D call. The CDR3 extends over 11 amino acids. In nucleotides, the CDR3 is TGTGCCACCAGTTACTCCTACGAGCAGTACTTC. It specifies CATSYSYEQYF.